This TCR beta chain originates from a study of CD8 T cell repertoires and HIV-1 epitope variants. Turning to the study itself: An uncultured baseline aliquot held 1M T cells.

Germline V gene lookup returns CDR1 SGHAT and CDR2 FQNNGV. V was cut by 0 bases and J by 5 bases, with 13 bases left in between. The CDR3 covers 15 residues. A remark on this clone: Its antigen is not identified.

Libraries were prepared by immunoSEQ multiplex PCR; TCRdb keeps only in-frame clonotypes and omits some of them. The sample includes over 4,000 clones, approximately 70% of them seen just once. This receptor was identified in a male donor with HIV. Sequences were obtained from cultured CD8+ T cells derived from PBMCs. J is TRBJ2-5 and V is TRBV11-2, with D hard to call. Here the CDR3 DNA reads TGTGCCAGCAGCTTAGATCCCCTCGCCCCGGAGACCCAGTACTTC. Its translation is CASSLDPLAPETQYF. Supplemented by reference TRBV11-2 and TRBJ2-5, the full variable domain reads EAGVAQSPRYKIIEKRQSVAFWCNPISGHATLYWYQQILGQGPKLLIQFQNNGVVDDSQLPKDRFSAERLKGVDSTLKIQPAKLEDSAVYLCASSLDPLAPETQYFGPGTRLLVL.